A single T cell receptor (beta chain) is shown here with its context. Germline CDR1 reads SGHTA; CDR2 reads FQGNSA. CDR3 length equals 12 residues. V lost 5 bases and J 6 bases, leaving 8 bases between the germline ends. The authors' processing: ImmunoSEQ only sent back junction sequences with no quality scores, so filtering was done differently. The protocol was immunoSEQ multiplex PCR, while the TCRdb copy is restricted to in-frame clones and leaves out a portion. That table furnishes V, J and clone size, whereas the DNA furnished D and trimming. There are about 2 million clones in the sample; over 85% occur only once, and roughly 0.13% lies in the top ten. This entry belongs to a study of shared clonotypes between healthy human individuals.

The gene calls are TRBV7-2 and TRBJ1-5; D is ambiguous. Source material: naive CD4+ T cells sorted from blood. Subset indicated: CD45RA+ positively selected. The origin of this receptor is a man aged 18 to 30 in good health. In DNA, the CDR3 is TGTGCCAGCAGCATAGGGTTTCAGCCCCAGCATTTT. Protein product: CASSIGFQPQHF.